This is a list of T cell receptor beta chains from one sample in a study of vaccination effects on CD4 cells after COVID-19. Generated by immunoSEQ multiplex PCR, the TCRdb table keeps only in-frame clones and is missing some. Counted here are tens of thousands of clones, under 85% occurring once; the ten biggest clones make up about 3.2%. Antigens of these TCRs are unknown. This specimen consisted of CD4+ T cells from PBMCs cultured with HCoV-NL63 spike peptides, obtained before COVID-19 vaccination. Source of these receptors: a human donor who received a COVID-19 vaccine. Both conserved end residues are trimmed from each CDR3. Fields, in order: J gene, V gene, CDR3 protein.

j_call: TRBJ2-2; v_call: TRBV21-1; cdr3_aa: ASSKKGLAGGGGTGELF
j_call: TRBJ1-4; v_call: TRBV6-5; cdr3_aa: ASSYAGLFGEKLF
j_call: TRBJ1-4; v_call: TRBV5-1; cdr3_aa: ASRRGGDEKLF
j_call: TRBJ2-2; v_call: TRBV3-1/TRBV3-2; cdr3_aa: ASSQDTGRSGELF
j_call: TRBJ2-5; v_call: TRBV3-1/TRBV3-2; cdr3_aa: ASSQSSGGTQY
j_call: TRBJ1-5; v_call: TRBV7-3; cdr3_aa: ASSGDRDQPQH
j_call: TRBJ2-2; v_call: TRBV30; cdr3_aa: AWSVSGTDGELF
j_call: TRBJ1-2; v_call: TRBV6-5; cdr3_aa: ASRPDRGLSSGYT
j_call: TRBJ2-2; v_call: TRBV5-1; cdr3_aa: ASSLAGPNTGELF
j_call: TRBJ2-5; v_call: TRBV24-1; cdr3_aa: ATSGTGFGETQY
j_call: TRBJ1-2; v_call: TRBV2; cdr3_aa: ASSTGLGRYGYT
j_call: TRBJ2-1; v_call: TRBV24-1; cdr3_aa: ATSDLGPGQGFNEQF
j_call: TRBJ2-2; v_call: TRBV19; cdr3_aa: ASSIIRQRGNTGELF
j_call: TRBJ2-1; v_call: TRBV2; cdr3_aa: ASSGEGTGGNEQF
j_call: TRBJ2-1; v_call: TRBV24-1; cdr3_aa: ATSDTGHPFPNEQF
j_call: TRBJ1-3; v_call: TRBV27; cdr3_aa: ASSWTGGFSGNTIY
j_call: TRBJ2-1; v_call: TRBV12-5; cdr3_aa: ASGLVATGKHEQF
j_call: TRBJ1-5; v_call: TRBV5-5; cdr3_aa: ASSLLTNQPQH
j_call: TRBJ1-2; v_call: TRBV7-8; cdr3_aa: ASSLVAGTGTGGYT
j_call: TRBJ1-5; v_call: TRBV2; cdr3_aa: ASSGQERQPQH
j_call: TRBJ1-6; v_call: TRBV3-1/TRBV3-2; cdr3_aa: ASSQWTGGNSPLH
j_call: TRBJ1-1; v_call: TRBV4-3; cdr3_aa: ASSQIRGRVGSGTEAF